The TCR beta chain under discussion was sequenced for a study of vaccination effects on CD4 cells after COVID-19. TCRdb's table, derived via immunoSEQ multiplex PCR, lists solely in-frame clones and lacks some. Of around 30,000 clones listed, roughly 69% were seen once; the top ten hold roughly 18%. Study outcomes and limitations: By a late point after vaccination, infection- and vaccine-induced clones had shrunk markedly through clonal contraction.

Viral peptide pools were used in the ViraFEST assay to expand antigen-specific CD4+ T cells, and sequencing came afterward. CD4+ T cell isolation took place after 10 days of culture. According to PCR results, the person was infected with SARS-CoV-2 between March and December 2020. Trimming pared 2 bases from V and 4 bases from J, leaving 12 bases between. The CDR3 has 15 amino acids. CDR1 is GTSNPN and CDR2 is SVGIG in the germline V gene (reference sequence). About this clone: Its matching antigen is unknown.

The chain joins TRBV30 to TRBJ2-6; D perhaps matches TRBD1 (5 bases). The TCR originated in a human donor who had a prior SARS-CoV-2 infection. This specimen was CD4+ T cells from PBMCs cultured with SARS-CoV-2 spike peptides, taken before COVID-19 vaccination. In DNA form, the CDR3 reads TGTGCCTGGAGTAGGGGCCTAGGGGGGGCCAACGTCCTGACTTTC. Translation: CAWSRGLGGANVLTF.